This TCR beta chain originates from a study of post-analysis software for immune sequencing data. Turning to this clonotype: Its specificity is not known.

Study-wide results and caveats: The five TRBV segments detected at higher frequency in patients than in controls included TRBV5-6, TRBV5-1 and TRBV20-1.

The CDR3 covers 16 residues. The J segment lost 5 bases and the V segment lost 2 bases, leaving 10 bases of the junction unmatched. Germline-derived CDR1 and CDR2 are MGHDK and SYGVNS. Incorporated into the TCR beta cDNA libraries were unique molecular identifiers, which served to reduce PCR and sequencing biases. T cells, roughly 1 to 10 million of them, yielded some 540,000 cDNA molecules. Each CDR3 protein gets one entry after TCRdb re-called the PCR reads with MiXCR. The sample lists 450,000 to 650,000 distinct CDR3 sequences, 44% seen once, with over 1.5% in the top ten. Sequenced: blood. The receptor comes from a girl between 5 and 17 years old with multiple sclerosis. The chain has TRBV25-1 and TRBJ2-5, with 8 nucleotides matching TRBD1. CDR3 loop: CASSERGQGVWETQYF. In DNA form, the CDR3 reads TGTGCCAGCAGTGAACGAGGACAGGGCGTTTGGGAGACCCAGTACTTC. The full variable domain, completed using reference TRBV25-1 and TRBJ2-5, is EADIYQTPRYLVIGTGKKITLECSQTMGHDKMYWYQQDPGMELHLIHYSYGVNSTEKGDLSSESTVSRIRTEHFPLTLESARPSHTSQYLCASSERGQGVWETQYFGPGTRLLVL.